This TCR beta chain was found in a study of shared clonotypes between healthy human individuals. About this clone: Its target is unknown.

Clones were read by immunoSEQ multiplex PCR, and TCRdb kept only the in-frame ones, dropping some. This table holds about 1 million clones, approximately 70% found once. Germline V gene sequence: CDR1 MNHEY, CDR2 SVGAGI. The CDR3 runs 14 residues. Trimming removed 6 bases from V and 4 bases from J, with 15 bases in between. The study, taken as a whole, reports: Donor scarcity curtailed the genetic and exposure-history diversity represented herein.

Sequenced input: memory CD4+ T cells sorted from blood. The subset is: CD45RA-negative fraction. The chain employs TRBV6-5 and TRBJ1-2; D not certain. The TCR originated in a man younger than 35 in good health. The CDR3 region is CASSPDGESYGYTF. Written as DNA, the CDR3 is TGTGCCAGCAGCCCTGACGGAGAGTCCTATGGCTACACCTTC.